Reported below is one T cell receptor beta chain. Its target is not known. The CDR3 has 14 residues. With 2 bases clipped from V and 6 bases from J, the junction kept 7 bases outside the gene matches. The germline CDR1 and CDR2 sequences are GTSNPN and SVGIG (reference sequence). Generated by immunoSEQ multiplex PCR, the TCRdb table keeps only in-frame clones and is missing some. Here the sample spans about 43,000 clones, around 89% being singletons. This sample was included in a study of T cells in narcolepsy. Study-wide findings and caveats: Comparing one patient's CSF and blood CD4+ clonotypes highlighted HCRT- and TRIB2-specific autoreactive clonotypes.

The receptor's source is a human donor with narcolepsy. V and J are TRBV30 and TRBJ2-1; 7 positions match TRBD2. The sequenced sample consisted of CD45RA- memory CD4+ T cells from PBMCs. The DNA of the CDR3 is TGTGCCTGGAGTTTTGGTAGCGGGTTCAATGAGCAGTTCTTC. Its protein is CAWSFGSGFNEQFF.